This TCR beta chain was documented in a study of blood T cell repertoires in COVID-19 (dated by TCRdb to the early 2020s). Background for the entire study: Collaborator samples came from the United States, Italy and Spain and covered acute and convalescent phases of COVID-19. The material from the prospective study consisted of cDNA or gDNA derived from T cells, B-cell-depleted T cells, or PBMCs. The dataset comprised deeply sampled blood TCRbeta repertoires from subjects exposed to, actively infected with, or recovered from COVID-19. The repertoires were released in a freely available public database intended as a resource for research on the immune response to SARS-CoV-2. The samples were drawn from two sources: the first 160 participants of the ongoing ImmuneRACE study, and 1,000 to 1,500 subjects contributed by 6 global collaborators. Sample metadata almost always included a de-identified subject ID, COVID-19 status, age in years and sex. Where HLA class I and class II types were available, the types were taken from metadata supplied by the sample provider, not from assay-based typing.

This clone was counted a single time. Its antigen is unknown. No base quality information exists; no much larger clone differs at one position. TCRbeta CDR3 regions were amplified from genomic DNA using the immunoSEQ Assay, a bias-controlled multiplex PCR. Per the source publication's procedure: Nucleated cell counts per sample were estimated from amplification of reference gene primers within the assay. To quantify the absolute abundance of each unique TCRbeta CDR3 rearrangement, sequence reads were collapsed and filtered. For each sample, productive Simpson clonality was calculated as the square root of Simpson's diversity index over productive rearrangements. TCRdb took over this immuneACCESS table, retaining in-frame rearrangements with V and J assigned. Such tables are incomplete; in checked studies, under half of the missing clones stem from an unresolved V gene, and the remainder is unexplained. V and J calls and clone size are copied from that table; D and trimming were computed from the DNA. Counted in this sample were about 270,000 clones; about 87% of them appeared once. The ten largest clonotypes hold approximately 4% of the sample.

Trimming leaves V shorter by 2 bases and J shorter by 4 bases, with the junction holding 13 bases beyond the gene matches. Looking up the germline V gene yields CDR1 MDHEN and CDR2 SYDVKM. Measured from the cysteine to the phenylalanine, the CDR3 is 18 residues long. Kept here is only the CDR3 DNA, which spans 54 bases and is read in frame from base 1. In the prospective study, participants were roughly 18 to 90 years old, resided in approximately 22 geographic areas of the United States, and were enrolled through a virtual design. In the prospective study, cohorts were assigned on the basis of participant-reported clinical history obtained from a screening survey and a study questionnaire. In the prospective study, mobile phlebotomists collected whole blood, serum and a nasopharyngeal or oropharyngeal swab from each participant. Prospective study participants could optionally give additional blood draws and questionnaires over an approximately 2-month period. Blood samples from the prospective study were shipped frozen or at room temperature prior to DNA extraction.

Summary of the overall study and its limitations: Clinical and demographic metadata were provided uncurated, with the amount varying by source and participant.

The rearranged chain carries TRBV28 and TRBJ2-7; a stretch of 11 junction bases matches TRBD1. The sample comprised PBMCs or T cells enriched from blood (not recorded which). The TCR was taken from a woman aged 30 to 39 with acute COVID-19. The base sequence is TGTGCCAGCAGTTTAGTAGGACAGGGGGCCTCAAGGAGGTACGAGCAGTACTTC. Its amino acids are CASSLVGQGASRRYEQYF.